The 15 T cell receptor beta chains below all came from one sample that was sequenced in a study of neurological immune-mediated disorders. TCRdb redid the calling of the 5' RACE reads with MiXCR, one entry per CDR3 protein. The sample contains under 50,000 distinct CDR3 sequences, over 10% of which appear only once. Time point reported: longitudinal time-point 2. The sample was PBMCs. Receptor source: a male donor with HTLV-1-associated myelopathy (HAM/TSP).

CDR3 residues: CASSLRDSSTTQYF. In nucleotides, the CDR3 is TGCGCCAGCAGCCTCCGGGACTCCTCAACGACCCAGTACTTC. The genes are TRBV5-1 and TRBJ2-5; tentatively, D is TRBD2 (6 bases). The germline V and J ends were trimmed by 4 bases and 7 bases, with 17 bases remaining between them. The CDR3 is 14 residues long. The V gene's germline CDR1 is SGHRS and CDR2 YFSETQ.

This clonotype was counted at least ten times. The J gene is TRBJ1-5, the V gene TRBV18; tentative D call: TRBD1 (5 bases). V was shortened by 1 base and J by 0 bases, with 25 bases between the two germline ends. The length of the CDR3 is 21 residues. CDR1 and CDR2 from the germline V gene are KGHSH and LQKENI. In DNA, the CDR3 is TGTGCCAGCTCACCACAGGGAGGGGCTAAAGAAAAAGACGTTAGCAATCAGCCCCAGCATTTT. Protein: CASSPQGGAKEKDVSNQPQHF. Combining the CDR3 with reference TRBV18 and TRBJ1-5 gives the whole variable domain NAGVMQNPRHLVRRRGQEARLRCSPMKGHSHVYWYRQLPEEGLKFMVYLQKENIIDESGMPKERFSAEFPKEGPSILRIQQVVRGDSAAYFCASSPQGGAKEKDVSNQPQHFGDGTRLSIL.

On this clonotype: One junction end does not reproduce the germline sequence, and a read error may be involved. The gene calls are TRBV10-3 and TRBJ2-2; 10 positions agree with TRBD2. This CDR3 has 15 amino acids. Looked up from germline, CDR1 is ENHRY and CDR2 is SYGVKD. The CDR3 sequence: CVIGSGGAYAGELFF. DNA for the CDR3: TGTGTCATCGGGAGCGGGGGGGCTTACGCCGGTGAGCTGTTTTTT.

There are many counts of this clonotype. The chain couples TRBV5-1 to TRBJ2-1, with 8 bases identical to TRBD1. With 6 bases clipped from V and 3 bases from J, the junction kept 11 bases outside the gene matches. This CDR3 spans 16 amino acids. The V gene's germline CDR1 is SGHRS and CDR2 YFSETQ. This CDR3 reads CASTPTGDIFYNEQFF. The CDR3 DNA reads as TGCGCCAGCACTCCGACAGGGGACATCTTCTACAATGAGCAGTTCTTC.

This clonotype was seen at least ten times. The chain links TRBV25-1 to TRBJ2-7; 7 positions agree with TRBD2. Germline loops: CDR1 MGHDK, CDR2 SYGVNS. The junction had 6 bases not matched to a gene; V was cut back by 4 bases and J by 0 bases. The CDR3 has 15 residues. CDR3 sequence (DNA): TGTGCCAGCAGTGTTGGGACGGGGGGCTCCTACGAGCAGTACTTC. Its translation: CASSVGTGGSYEQYF.

This clonotype has a count of ten or more. The chain has TRBV6-5 and TRBJ2-7, with D tentatively TRBD1 (5 bases). Per germline, CDR1 MNHEY and CDR2 SVGAGI. The CDR3 contains 13 residues. V was trimmed by 4 bases and J by 2 bases, leaving 9 bases between them. The DNA of the CDR3 is TGTGCCAGCAGTTCCGGACAACCCTACGAGCAGTACTTC. It encodes CASSSGQPYEQYF.

This clonotype occurred many times. This chain uses TRBV5-1 with TRBJ2-5; D gene ambiguous. V was cut by 2 bases and J by 3 bases, with 14 bases left in between. The CDR3 is made up of 15 amino acids. Germline V gives CDR1 SGHRS, CDR2 YFSETQ. Here the CDR3 DNA reads TGCGCCAGCAGCTTACACGGAGTGGGCGAAGAGACCCAGTACTTC. Residues: CASSLHGVGEETQYF.

This clonotype was seen ten or more times. The rearrangement uses TRBV28 and TRBJ2-6; D gene ambiguous. Germline lookup yields CDR1 MDHEN and CDR2 SYDVKM. This CDR3 comprises 14 residues. Between the trimmed V and J ends, which lost 7 bases and 2 bases, there was a span of 9 bases. The CDR3: CASNKFAGANVLTF. The CDR3 bases are TGTGCCAGCAATAAGTTTGCTGGGGCCAACGTCCTGACTTTC.

The rearrangement links TRBV15 to TRBJ1-1; 8 nucleotides agree with TRBD1. J was trimmed by 2 bases and V by 3 bases; bases with no gene match: 2. Germline assignment: CDR1 LNHNV and CDR2 YYDKDF (reference sequence). This CDR3 region has 14 residues. CDR3 DNA sequence: TGTGCCACCAGCAGGGACAGGGTCAACACTGAAGCTTTCTTT. Protein sequence: CATSRDRVNTEAFF.

The table lists this clonotype with many counts. The chain couples TRBV7-2 to TRBJ2-1; a weak D match, TRBD2 (5 bases). The CDR3 loop spans 13 amino acids. Germline CDR1 is SGHTA and CDR2 is FQGNSA. V was shortened by 5 bases and J by 7 bases, with 12 bases between the two germline ends. The CDR3: CASSPSRGNEQFF. The CDR3 coding sequence is TGTGCCAGCAGCCCGTCTCGGGGTAATGAGCAGTTCTTC.

In this sample, this clonotype turned up many times. The chain combines TRBV5-6 with TRBJ2-7; D call uncertain. Trimming pared 1 base from V and 2 bases from J, leaving 13 bases between. The CDR3 has 15 amino acids. Germline V gene data show CDR1 as SGHDT and CDR2 as YYEEEE. Here the CDR3 reads CASSLIRNFPYEQYF. CDR3 nucleotide sequence: TGTGCCAGCAGCTTGATCAGAAACTTCCCCTACGAGCAGTACTTC.

This clonotype occurred many times. V and J are TRBV7-9 and TRBJ1-5, with 8 bases matching TRBD1. CDR3 length equals 16 residues. The ends lost 1 base at V and 3 bases at J; junction bases unmatched: 5. CDR1 and CDR2 (germline): SEHNR, FQNEAQ (reference sequence). CDR3 in amino acids: CASSLDGQGINQPQHF. As DNA, the CDR3 is TGTGCCAGCAGCTTAGACGGACAGGGAATCAATCAGCCCCAGCATTTT.

The sample holds many counts of this clonotype. Germline and junction disagree at one end, which may indicate a read error. This chain links TRBV3-1 with TRBJ1-1, with TRBD1 as a possible D gene (5 bases). The CDR3 spans 12 residues. Germline V gene lookup returns CDR1 LGHDT and CDR2 YNNKEL (reference sequence). The DNA for the CDR3 is TGTGCCAGCAGTCGAGGGACTGCTGAAGCCTTCTTT. This translates into CASSRGTAEAFF.

This clonotype was detected many times. The rearrangement joins TRBV3-1 to TRBJ1-1, with TRBD1 matching 7 bases. Germline V lookup: CDR1 LGHDT, CDR2 YNNKEL (reference sequence). V shed 2 bases, J shed 5 bases, and the junction held 5 bases outside the gene matches. The CDR3 extends over 14 amino acids. This chain's CDR3 is CASSQNRGRTEAFF. DNA of the CDR3: TGTGCCAGCAGCCAAAACAGGGGCAGGACTGAAGCTTTCTTT.

This clonotype was seen at least ten times. The chain joins TRBV20-1 to TRBJ2-5, with unresolved D. CDR3 length: 14 residues. The germline V gene has CDR1 DFQATT and CDR2 SNEGSKA (reference sequence). V was pared by 0 bases and J by 5 bases, with 13 bases between. The CDR3 coding sequence is TGCAGTGCTAGAGATCAATCTAGGCTTGAGACCCAGTACTTC. This sequence encodes CSARDQSRLETQYF.